The rows below give T cell receptor beta chains drawn from one sample of a study of type 1 regulatory T cells. Their antigens are not known. TCRdb re-derived calls from the reads in MiXCR, one entry per CDR3 protein. The sample lists tens of thousands of distinct CDR3 sequences; more than 45% were seen once. Input material: cultured T cells, either the whole culture or a sorted T cell fraction (not recorded which). All receptors derive from a human donor in good health. CDR3s include the opening cysteine and the closing phenylalanine or tryptophan. D genes are given only for firm matches. Only part of the rows carry a size: once, few, many, or a class if the clone is expanded.

TRBV12-3/TRBV12-4,.,TRBJ2-1,.,TGTGCCAGCAGTTCCCAGGCTGGGACTGTAGTAAACAATGAGCAGTTCTTC,CASSSQAGTVVNNEQFF
TRBV5-4,.,TRBJ2-7,TRBD2,TGTGCCAGCAGCCGGGGGACTAGCGGGGGGAGGGAGCAGTACTTC,CASSRGTSGGREQYF
TRBV7-2,few,TRBJ2-2,.,TGTGCCAGCAGCCCCCGTAACGCGGGGGCCCCCACCGGGGAGCTGTTTTTT,CASSPRNAGAPTGELFF
TRBV10-2,few,TRBJ2-2,.,TGCGCCAGCAGGGACTACACCGGGGAGCTGTTTTTT,CASRDYTGELFF
TRBV6-5,many,TRBJ1-2,.,TGTGCCAGCAGTTATACCGGCCCACCCTATGGCTACACCTTC,CASSYTGPPYGYTF
TRBV18,.,TRBJ1-5,.,TGTGCCAGCTCACCACAACTTTCGAGGGATCAGCCCCAGCATTTT,CASSPQLSRDQPQHF
TRBV12-3/TRBV12-4,.,TRBJ1-3,.,TGTGCCAGCAAGCCGACAGGTGGAAACACCATATATTTT,CASKPTGGNTIYF
TRBV6-2/TRBV6-3,.,TRBJ2-7,.,TGTGCCAGCAGCCGGCCGGGCCGAATCTCCTACGAGCAGTACTTC,CASSRPGRISYEQYF
TRBV18,.,TRBJ2-5,TRBD2,TGTGCCAGCTCACCAACTAGACTAGCGGCGAAAGAGACCCAGTACTTC,CASSPTRLAAKETQYF
TRBV7-2,.,TRBJ2-7,.,TGTGCCAGCAGCTTAGCGGGGGGTCTCTACGAGCAGTACTTC,CASSLAGGLYEQYF
TRBV2,.,TRBJ2-5,.,TGTGCCAGCAGTGTAGGCGGAGTACAAGAGACCCAGTACTTC,CASSVGGVQETQYF
TRBV11-2,once,TRBJ1-2,.,TGTGCCAGCAGCTCGGGGATCTATGGCTACACCTTC,CASSSGIYGYTF
TRBV11-2,.,TRBJ2-1,.,TGTGCCAGCAGCGGGGGGGAAGGACAGCTATACAATGAGCAGTTCTTC,CASSGGEGQLYNEQFF
TRBV11-2,few,TRBJ1-6,.,TGTGCCAGCAGCGTGTCTTGGGGAAATTCACCCCTCCACTTT,CASSVSWGNSPLHF
TRBV5-1,.,TRBJ1-4,TRBD1,TGCGCCAGCAGCCTCGGCGGGAACAGGGGCAATGAAAAACTGTTTTTT,CASSLGGNRGNEKLFF
TRBV25-1,.,TRBJ1-6,.,TGTGCCAGCAGGTCGACAGAGTTAAATTCACCCCTCCACTTT,CASRSTELNSPLHF
TRBV2,.,TRBJ2-5,TRBD2,TGTGCCAGCAGTGAAGCGTACCGACTAGCGGGGGGGCAAGAGACCCAGTACTTC,CASSEAYRLAGGQETQYF
TRBV19,.,TRBJ1-2,.,TGTGCCAGTATTGGGCCTCGTACTAACTATGGCTACACCTTC,CASIGPRTNYGYTF
TRBV20-1,.,TRBJ2-5,.,TGCAGTGCTAGCCGGGGGTCGGTCCTCCAAGAGACCCAGTACTTC,CSASRGSVLQETQYF
TRBV28,.,TRBJ1-1,.,TGTGCCAGCAGGACAGCCCCGAGAGGTCCTGAAGCTTTCTTT,CASRTAPRGPEAFF
TRBV12-3/TRBV12-4,.,TRBJ2-1,TRBD1,TGTGCCAGCAGAGCCGACAGGGCCAAACGGAATGAGCAGTTCTTC,CASRADRAKRNEQFF
TRBV6-4,.,TRBJ2-3,TRBD2,TGTGCCAGCAGTGGGGGACTAGCGGCCCCTGGGGATACGCAGTATTTT,CASSGGLAAPGDTQYF
TRBV4-1,.,TRBJ1-6,.,TGCGCCAGCAGCCAAGTTTTCCCTTTCACCTATAATTCACCCCTCCACTTT,CASSQVFPFTYNSPLHF
TRBV28,.,TRBJ2-7,TRBD2,TGTGCCAGCACTTCGGGGGGGCCCTACGAGCAGTACTTC,CASTSGGPYEQYF
TRBV3-1,.,TRBJ2-3,.,TGTGCCAGCAGCCAAACTGTGACAAATACGCAGTATTTT,CASSQTVTNTQYF
TRBV20-1,.,TRBJ1-2,.,TGCAGTGCCCATATACAGGGTCGGAATAGCTACACCTTC,CSAHIQGRNSYTF
TRBV10-3,medium-sized,TRBJ2-2,.,TGTGCCGCTGTCACCGCGAACACCGGGGAGCTGTTTTTT,CAAVTANTGELFF
TRBV15,.,TRBJ1-4,.,TGTGCCACCAGCAGAGGCCGGGCTAATGAAAAACTGTTTTTT,CATSRGRANEKLFF
TRBV7-2,.,TRBJ2-7,TRBD2,TGTGCCAGCAGCTTGGGACTAGCGGGGGGCAGGACCCTCGAGCAGTACTTC,CASSLGLAGGRTLEQYF
TRBV20-1,once,TRBJ2-3,TRBD2,TGCAGTGCTACGAGCGGGGGGCCTGCAGATACGCAGTATTTT,CSATSGGPADTQYF
TRBV6-5,.,TRBJ1-4,TRBD1,TGTGCCAGCGGGGGACGGACAGGGGGCGTTGGTAATGAAAAACTGTTTTTT,CASGGRTGGVGNEKLFF